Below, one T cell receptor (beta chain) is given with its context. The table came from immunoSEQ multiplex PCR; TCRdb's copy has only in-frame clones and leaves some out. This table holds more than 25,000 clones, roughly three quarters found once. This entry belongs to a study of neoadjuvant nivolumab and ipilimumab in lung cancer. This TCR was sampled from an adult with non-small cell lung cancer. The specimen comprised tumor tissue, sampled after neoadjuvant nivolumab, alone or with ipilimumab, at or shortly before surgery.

CDR3 region: CASTAGGNYGYTF. The CDR3 DNA reads as TGTGCCAGCACCGCCGGGGGTAACTATGGCTACACCTTC. The gene calls are TRBV11-2 and TRBJ1-2, with a possible D match to TRBD1 (5 bases). Germline V CDR1 and CDR2: SGHAT, FQNNGV. The CDR3 extends over 13 amino acids. V dropped 7 bases and J dropped 1 base, with 10 bases sitting between them.